What follows are 5 T cell receptor beta chains derived from one specimen sequenced in a study of identical twins. TCRdb re-called the 5' RACE reads through MiXCR, storing one row per CDR3 protein. The sample lists 1.5 million or so distinct CDR3 sequences, around a third seen once, with 0.25% to 0.3% in the top ten. Source material: cord blood. All receptors come from a newborn girl in good health.

This clonotype showed up just a few times. In DNA form, the CDR3 reads TGTGCCAGCAGTAGCAGGGGTTACAATGAGCAGTACTTC. Translated, it gives CASSSRGYNEQYF. The J gene is TRBJ2-5, the V gene TRBV27; a possible D gene is TRBD1 (6 bases). The CDR3 contains 13 residues. Germline lookup yields CDR1 MNHEY and CDR2 SMNVEV (reference sequence). The V gene lost 5 bases and the J gene lost 11 bases, with 18 bases spanning the gap.

This clonotype showed up just a few times. V is TRBV5-1 and J is TRBJ2-1; D remains unclear. Germline V lookup: CDR1 SGHRS, CDR2 YFSETQ. CDR3 length: 14 residues. V was clipped by 0 bases and J by 7 bases, with 11 bases between them. The CDR3 protein is CASSLVLRTNEQFF. CDR3 nucleotide sequence: TGCGCCAGCAGCTTGGTTCTACGAACTAATGAGCAGTTCTTC.

This clonotype occurred a few times. V gene TRBV24-1 combines with J gene TRBJ1-2; D ambiguous. The CDR3 is made up of 12 amino acids. V lost 4 bases and J lost 2, with 4 bases in between. Germline V gives CDR1 KGHDR, CDR2 SFDVKD. CDR3 bases: TGTGCCACCAGTGAGAACAACTATGGCTACACCTTC. Amino acids: CATSENNYGYTF.

Remarks on this clonotype: The junction departs from the called germline gene at one end, perhaps through a read error. J is TRBJ2-1 and V is TRBV20-1; TRBD2 is a possible D gene (5 bases). The CDR3 has 13 amino acids. CDR1 DFQATT and CDR2 SNEGSKA come from the germline V gene (reference sequence). The CDR3, as DNA: TGCGGTGCTAGGGAGCTAACCTACAATGAGCAGTTCTTC. Its protein product is CGARELTYNEQFF.

This rearrangement joins TRBV6-6 to TRBJ2-7; 11 bases map to TRBD2. CDR1 is MNHNY and CDR2 is SVGAGI in the germline V gene (reference sequence). The V gene end was trimmed by 2 bases and the J gene end by 0 bases; junction bases not matched to a gene: 3. The CDR3 loop spans 16 amino acids. CDR3 nucleotides: TGTGCCAGCAGTTACATAGCGGGGGGGAGCTCCTACGAGCAGTACTTC. Its translation: CASSYIAGGSSYEQYF.